This T cell receptor (beta chain) came from a study of spatial heterogeneity in lung cancer. Study-wide findings and caveats: Expanded TCRs that were ubiquitous or regional had counts tracking ubiquitous and regional nonsynonymous mutations, respectively. The study found that expanded intratumoral alpha and beta TCR counts tracked tumor mutation counts.

The V gene's germline CDR1 is ENHRY and CDR2 SYGVKD. V was pared by 3 bases and J by 6 bases, with 5 bases of the junction left unmatched. CDR3 length equals 17 residues. Specified time point: sample taken at primary tumor resection. No cell sorting; template was whole RNA from tumor, lung tissue or PBMC. This clonotype was found many times. Its antigen is unidentified. From the 5' RACE reads, TCRdb called clonotypes with MiXCR, one entry per CDR3 protein. This sample has around 100,000 distinct CDR3 sequences; about 4.4% occur once, and the top ten carry less than 25%. This TCR was sampled from a male donor with early-stage non-small cell lung cancer. Sequences were derived from lung tumor tissue, sampled at surgery. This chain joins TRBV10-3 and TRBJ2-2; 15 bases are a match to TRBD2. CDR3 residues: CAISDPGLAGGAGELFF. The CDR3 DNA follows: TGTGCCATCAGTGACCCGGGACTAGCGGGAGGAGCCGGGGAGCTGTTTTTT.